The 9 T cell receptor beta chains reported below all come from one sample, sequenced in a study of T-cell memory formation after mild COVID-19 (dated by TCRdb to the early 2020s). The library was built by means of 5' RACE. TCRdb lists the instrument as Illumina NovaSeq 6000. The public reads were quality trimmed at Q25 with fastp and then assembled into clones with MiXCR by TCRdb, keeping productive beta chains. Rows are unified per CDR3 protein, each entry keeping the most common DNA and genes. Within this sample are approximately 400,000 distinct CDR3 sequences, with about a sixth of them counted one time only. Jointly, the top ten make up around a fifth of the sample. The sample was PBMCs or a T cell subset sorted from them (not recorded which). The receptor source for this set is a man between 18 and 35 years old who had mild COVID-19 (a few samples of this study predate the infection). The sample titles of this study are shuffled in the database, so cell type and time point are left out; the donor was told from shared clones.

This chain connects TRBV6-1 to TRBJ2-7, with D unclear. This CDR3 contains 15 residues. CDR1 is MNHNS, CDR2 SASEGT, per germline. The V end lost 3 bases, the J end lost 0 bases, and 12 bases lay between the germline ends. CDR3 nucleotide sequence: TGTGCCAGCAGTGAGGGTAGGTGGAGCTCCTACGAGCAGTACTTC. This translates into CASSEGRWSSYEQYF.

This clonotype appeared once. The gene calls are TRBV20-1 and TRBJ2-1; 9 nucleotides match TRBD1. This CDR3 is built from 13 residues. Trimming removed 5 bases from V and 4 bases from J; junction bases left unmatched: 3. Germline loops: CDR1 DFQATT, CDR2 SNEGSKA (reference sequence). The CDR3 DNA reads TGCAGTGCTGAGGGACAGGGATACAATGAGCAGTTCTTC. Its translation: CSAEGQGYNEQFF.

The V gene is TRBV4-2, the J gene TRBJ2-3, with D possibly being TRBD1 (5 bases). In germline, CDR1 is LGHNA, CDR2 YNFKEQ. The CDR3 has 11 residues. V was cut by 8 bases and J by 5 bases, with 8 bases left in between. The CDR3 nucleotides are TGTGCCAGCGGCAGGGAAGATACGCAGTATTTT. It yields the protein CASGREDTQYF.

The J gene is TRBJ2-3, the V gene TRBV18; 10 positions agree with TRBD2. Germline-derived CDR1 and CDR2 are KGHSH and LQKENI. This CDR3 is 18 amino acids long. V trimming: 6 bases; J trimming: 0 bases; junction bases outside the gene matches: 12. The DNA of the CDR3 is TGTGCCAGCTCTCCCTCGGGTAGCGGGGGGACGAGCACAGATACGCAGTATTTT. Its translation is CASSPSGSGGTSTDTQYF. The whole variable domain, remainder taken from reference TRBV18 and TRBJ2-3, is NAGVMQNPRHLVRRRGQEARLRCSPMKGHSHVYWYRQLPEEGLKFMVYLQKENIIDESGMPKERFSAEFPKEGPSILRIQQVVRGDSAAYFCASSPSGSGGTSTDTQYFGPGTRLTVL.

The chain links TRBV5-1 to TRBJ1-2; D may be TRBD1 (5 bases). The CDR3 contains 14 residues. Trimming stripped 5 bases from V and 5 bases from J, with 16 bases between. Germline CDR1 reads SGHRS; CDR2 reads YFSETQ. The CDR3 DNA sequence: TGCGCCAGCAGAGGGACTGCGCGTCGGTATGGCTACACCTTC. This encodes CASRGTARRYGYTF.

As to this clonotype: One end of the junction does not line up with germline, which may come from a read error. The chain joins TRBV27 to TRBJ2-1, with TRBD2 identical over 8 bases. The CDR3 covers 13 residues. CDR1 and CDR2 (germline): MNHEY, SMNVEV (reference sequence). The CDR3 DNA reads TGCACCAGCAAAGCGGGGGAGGACAATGAGCAGTTCTTC. Its protein is CTSKAGEDNEQFF.

This clonotype was counted only a few times. DNA of the CDR3: TGCGCCAGCAGCCAAGATCCCAGCGGGGGGGTAGATACGCAGTATTTT. Its translation is CASSQDPSGGVDTQYF. This chain uses TRBV4-3 with TRBJ2-3; TRBD2 agrees at 10 bases. Losses at the gene ends were 0 bases for V and 5 bases for J; bases not matched to a gene: 5. This CDR3 spans 16 amino acids. From germline, CDR1 is LGHNA and CDR2 YSLEER.

The CDR3 loop is CASSAPPFNEQFF. The CDR3 region has the DNA TGTGCCAGCAGCGCCCCTCCGTTTAATGAGCAGTTCTTC. The chain carries TRBV7-9 and TRBJ2-1; D ambiguous. Germline V gives CDR1 SEHNR, CDR2 FQNEAQ (reference sequence). V was shortened by 5 bases and J by 7 bases, with 12 bases between the two germline ends. This CDR3 has 13 residues.

To note about this clonotype: Germline and junction disagree at one end, which may indicate a read error. The gene calls are TRBV13 and TRBJ2-5; TRBD2 matches at 14 bases. The germline gives CDR1 PRHDT, CDR2 FYEKMQ (reference sequence). This CDR3 spans 17 amino acids. CDR3: CASSLGLAGGDSKTQYF. In DNA form, the CDR3 reads TGTGCCAGCAGCCTAGGACTAGCGGGGGGCGATTCGAAGACCCAGTACTTC.